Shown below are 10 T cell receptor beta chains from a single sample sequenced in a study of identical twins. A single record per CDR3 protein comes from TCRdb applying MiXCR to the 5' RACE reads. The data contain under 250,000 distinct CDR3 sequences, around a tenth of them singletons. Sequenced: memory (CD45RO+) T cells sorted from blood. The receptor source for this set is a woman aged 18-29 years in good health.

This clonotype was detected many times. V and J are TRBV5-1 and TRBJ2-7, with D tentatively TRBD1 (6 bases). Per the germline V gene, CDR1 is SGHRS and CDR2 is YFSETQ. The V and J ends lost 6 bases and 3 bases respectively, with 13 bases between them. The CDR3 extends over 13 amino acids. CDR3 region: CASTQGSSYEQYF. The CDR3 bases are TGCGCCAGCACTCAGGGGAGTAGCTACGAGCAGTACTTC.

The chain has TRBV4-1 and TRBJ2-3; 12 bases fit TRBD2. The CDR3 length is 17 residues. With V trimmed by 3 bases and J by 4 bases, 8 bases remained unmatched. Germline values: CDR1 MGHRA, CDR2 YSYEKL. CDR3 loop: CASSQFSSGRASDTQYF. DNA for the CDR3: TGCGCCAGCAGCCAGTTCTCTAGCGGGAGGGCCTCAGATACGCAGTATTTT.

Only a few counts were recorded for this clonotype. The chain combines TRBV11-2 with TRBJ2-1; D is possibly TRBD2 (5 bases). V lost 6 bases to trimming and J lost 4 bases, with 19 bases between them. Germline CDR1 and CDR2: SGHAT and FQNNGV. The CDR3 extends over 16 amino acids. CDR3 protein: CASSAELDALYNEQFF. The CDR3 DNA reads TGTGCCAGCAGTGCAGAACTAGACGCTCTTTACAATGAGCAGTTCTTC.

CDR3 sequence: CASRDSPKEQFF. The DNA of the CDR3 is TGTGCCAGCAGGGACAGTCCTAAGGAGCAGTTCTTC. This chain joins TRBV6-5 and TRBJ2-1, with a possible D match to TRBD1 (6 bases). CDR1 MNHEY and CDR2 SVGAGI come from the germline V gene. This CDR3 has 12 residues. With 6 bases removed from V and 10 bases from J, the gap between germline ends came to 13 bases.

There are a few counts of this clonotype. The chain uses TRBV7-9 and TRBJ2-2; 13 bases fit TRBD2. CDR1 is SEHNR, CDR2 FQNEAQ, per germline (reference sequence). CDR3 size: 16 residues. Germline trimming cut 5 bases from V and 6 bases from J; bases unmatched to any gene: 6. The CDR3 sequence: CASSTRTSGSPGELFF. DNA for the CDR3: TGTGCCAGCAGCACCCGGACTAGCGGGAGCCCCGGGGAGCTGTTTTTT.

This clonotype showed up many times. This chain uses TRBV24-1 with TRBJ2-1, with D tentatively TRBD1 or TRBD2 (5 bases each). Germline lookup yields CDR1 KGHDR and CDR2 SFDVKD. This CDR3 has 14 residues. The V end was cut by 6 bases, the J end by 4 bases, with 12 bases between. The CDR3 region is CATSTGRLYNEQFF. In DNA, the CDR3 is TGTGCCACCAGTACGGGGCGCCTTTACAATGAGCAGTTCTTC.

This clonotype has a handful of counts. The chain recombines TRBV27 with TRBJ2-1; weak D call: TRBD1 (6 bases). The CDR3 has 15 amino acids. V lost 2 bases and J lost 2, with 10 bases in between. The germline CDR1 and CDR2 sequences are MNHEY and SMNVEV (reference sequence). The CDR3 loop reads CASSLGWGPYNEQFF. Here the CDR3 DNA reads TGTGCCAGCAGTTTAGGGTGGGGGCCCTACAATGAGCAGTTCTTC.

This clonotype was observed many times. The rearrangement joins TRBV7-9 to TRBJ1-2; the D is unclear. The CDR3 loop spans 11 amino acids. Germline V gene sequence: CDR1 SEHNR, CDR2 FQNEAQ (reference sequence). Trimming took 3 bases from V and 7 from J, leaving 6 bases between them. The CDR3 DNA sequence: TGTGCCAGCAGCTTGACCTTTGGCTACACCTTC. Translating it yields CASSLTFGYTF.

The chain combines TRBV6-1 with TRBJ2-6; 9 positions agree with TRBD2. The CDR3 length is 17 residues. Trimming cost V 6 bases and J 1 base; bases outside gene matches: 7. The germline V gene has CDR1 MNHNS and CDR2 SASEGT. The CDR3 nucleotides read TGTGCCAGCAGCCGGCTAGCGGGGATGTCTGGGGCCAACGTCCTGACTTTC. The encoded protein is CASSRLAGMSGANVLTF.

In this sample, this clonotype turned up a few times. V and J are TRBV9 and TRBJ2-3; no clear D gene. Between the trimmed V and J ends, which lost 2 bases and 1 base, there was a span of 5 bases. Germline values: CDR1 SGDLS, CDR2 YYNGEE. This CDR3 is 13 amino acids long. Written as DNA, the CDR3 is TGTGCCAGCAGCGTTGAGCGCACAGATACGCAGTATTTT. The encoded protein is CASSVERTDTQYF.